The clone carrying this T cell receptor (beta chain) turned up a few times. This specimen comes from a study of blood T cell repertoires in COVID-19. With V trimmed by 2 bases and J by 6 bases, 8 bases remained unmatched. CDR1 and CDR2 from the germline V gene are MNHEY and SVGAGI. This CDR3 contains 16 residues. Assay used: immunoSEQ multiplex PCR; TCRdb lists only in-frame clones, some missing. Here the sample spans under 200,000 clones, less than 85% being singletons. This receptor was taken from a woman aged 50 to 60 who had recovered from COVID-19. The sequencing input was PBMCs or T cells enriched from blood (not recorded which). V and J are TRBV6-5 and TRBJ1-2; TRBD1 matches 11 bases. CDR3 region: CASSYTPDRGQDGYTF. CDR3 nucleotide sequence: TGTGCCAGCAGTTACACTCCGGACAGGGGGCAGGATGGCTACACCTTC.